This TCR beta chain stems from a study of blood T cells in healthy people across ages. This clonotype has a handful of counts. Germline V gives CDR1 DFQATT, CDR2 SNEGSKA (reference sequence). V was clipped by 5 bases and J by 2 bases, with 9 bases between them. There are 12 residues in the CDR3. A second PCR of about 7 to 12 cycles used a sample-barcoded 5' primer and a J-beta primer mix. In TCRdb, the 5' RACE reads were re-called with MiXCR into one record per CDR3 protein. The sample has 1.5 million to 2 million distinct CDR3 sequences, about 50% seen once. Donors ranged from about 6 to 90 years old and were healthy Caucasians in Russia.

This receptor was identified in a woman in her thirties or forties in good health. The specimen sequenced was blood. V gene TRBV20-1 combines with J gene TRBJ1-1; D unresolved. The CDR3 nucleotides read TGCAGTGCTGGCGACCCAAACACTGAAGCTTTCTTT. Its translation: CSAGDPNTEAFF.